The present T cell receptor beta chain was sequenced within a study of T cells in Graves' hyperthyroidism and ophthalmopathy. This CDR3 is 15 amino acids long. V dropped 6 bases and J dropped 1 base, with 18 bases sitting between them. The germline CDR1 and CDR2 sequences are DFQATT and SNEGSKA (reference sequence). As to this clonotype: Its antigen remains unknown.

Study findings and constraints: The model forecast ophthalmopathy, anticipating it by a median approximately 6 months before onset.

The investigators amplified TCR beta CDR3 regions from RNA transcripts. HTBI primers were the set used in a first-round RT-PCR of the TCR CDR3. TCRdb re-analysed the multiplex PCR reads in MiXCR, keeping a single row per CDR3 protein. The sample contains about 290,000 distinct CDR3 sequences, 15% to 20% of which appear only once. Disease duration was under 3 months in the ophthalmopathy patients, who also had a Clinical Activity Score of at least 3 and a NOSPECS grade of at least 4. Around 9.8 ml fresh peripheral blood yielded the PBMCs. The sequenced sample was blood. This receptor was identified in a woman in her fifties or sixties with Graves' ophthalmopathy. This chain connects TRBV20-1 to TRBJ1-1, with D unclear. The CDR3 spells CSATRSNLGNTEAFF. CDR3 bases: TGCAGTGCAACCAGGTCCAACCTTGGGAACACTGAAGCTTTCTTT.